The entry that follows covers one T cell receptor beta chain sequence. This clone turned up a few times. The target of this receptor is not known. One base away there is no much larger clone; base qualities are not given. The sample originates from a study of OX40 agonist ivuxolimab in advanced cancers. Regarding the research as a whole: Ivuxolimab was an agonistic, fully human IgG2 monoclonal antibody directed against OX40 (CD134), a costimulatory receptor. Among the roughly 50 dose-escalation patients, about 19 had hepatocellular carcinoma, approximately 15 melanoma, 9 renal cell carcinoma and 9 head and neck cancer. Prior anti-PD-1, anti-PD-L1 or anti-CTLA-4 therapy was permitted, and 40% to 50% of dose-escalation patients had received checkpoint inhibitors. Intravenous ivuxolimab was administered to patients every 2 weeks at six dose levels: 0.01, 0.1, 0.3, 1.5, 3 and 10 mg/kg. The purpose of peripheral TCRbeta sequencing was to test whether ivuxolimab changed TCR sequence diversity and led to clonal T-cell expansion. A male proportion of 75% to 85% and a mean age of approximately 61 years, ranging from about 20 to 80, were recorded for the dose-escalation cohort. The paper covers the monotherapy dose-escalation part of the phase I ivuxolimab trial, which included N of about 51 patients. Three dose-escalation patients achieved partial responses, one with hepatocellular carcinoma and two with cutaneous melanoma. The paper as a whole reports these results and caveats: Which antigens the clonally expanded peripheral T cells were specific for was not determined. Low levels of normalized T-cell clonal expansion were also shown by some nonresponding patients. In the 0.1-3.0 mg/kg groups, partial responders were among the patients with the lowest normalized peripheral clonal expansion, particularly in CD8+ T cells. After ivuxolimab, CD8+ T cells had more expanded clones than CD4+ T cells on average. At doses from 0.1 to 3.0 mg/kg, clonal expansion was seen in both CD4+ and CD8+ blood T cells between baseline and week 6.

Genomic DNA was isolated from the sorted cells so that the TCRbeta CDR3 region could be sequenced. The immunoSEQ Assay was used to sequence the TCRbeta CDR3 regions. Not all clones reach the TCRdb copy of this immuneACCESS table, which keeps in-frame sequences only. Checked studies attribute under half of the gap to unresolved V genes and leave the rest unexplained. This sample comprises tens of thousands of clones, roughly 90% of them detected only once. The ten biggest clones cover 0.4% to 0.5% of the sample. Patients with a history of autoimmune disease or receiving systemic immunosuppression were excluded from the trial. Peripheral blood for TCR sequencing was drawn from every dose cohort at baseline, at cycle 4 day 1 and at cycle 7 day 1. The samples were drawn from a first-in-human, open-label, multicenter phase I dose-escalation trial of ivuxolimab. Adults with locally advanced or metastatic head and neck squamous cell, hepatocellular, melanoma or renal cell carcinoma were enrolled in the trial. CD4+ and CD8+ T cells were sorted separately from peripheral blood before TCR sequencing.

CDR1 and CDR2 are drawn from the germline V gene (reference sequence): LNHDA, SQIVND. Compared with germline, V lacks 8 bases and J lacks 8 bases; bases without a gene match: 19. The CDR3 spans 16 residues, from the cysteine through the phenylalanine. Only the CDR3 DNA stays, 48 bases, in frame from base 1. This TCR came from an adult with an advanced solid tumor such as melanoma, head and neck, liver or kidney cancer. The source material was CD4+ or CD8+ T cells sorted from blood, sampled in a trial of the OX40 agonist ivuxolimab. The rearranged segments are TRBV19 and TRBJ1-2; 8 junctional bases match TRBD1. The CDR3 protein is CASGKVIGGQGGGYTF. The DNA reads as follows: TGTGCCAGTGGCAAGGTCATCGGCGGACAGGGAGGCGGCTACACCTTC.